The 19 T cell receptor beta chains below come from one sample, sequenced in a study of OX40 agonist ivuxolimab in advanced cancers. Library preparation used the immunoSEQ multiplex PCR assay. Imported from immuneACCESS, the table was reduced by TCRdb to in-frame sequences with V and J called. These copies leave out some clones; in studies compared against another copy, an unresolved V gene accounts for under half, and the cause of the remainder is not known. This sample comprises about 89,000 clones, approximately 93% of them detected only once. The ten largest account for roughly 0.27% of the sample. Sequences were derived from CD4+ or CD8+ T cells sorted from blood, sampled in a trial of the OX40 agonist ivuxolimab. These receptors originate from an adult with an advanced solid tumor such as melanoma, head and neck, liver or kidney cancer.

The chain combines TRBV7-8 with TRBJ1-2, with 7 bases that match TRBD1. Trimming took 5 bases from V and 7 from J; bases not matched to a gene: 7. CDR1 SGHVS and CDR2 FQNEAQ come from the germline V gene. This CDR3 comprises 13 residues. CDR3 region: CASSPDRESGYTF. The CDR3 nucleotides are TGTGCCAGCAGCCCAGACAGGGAATCTGGCTACACCTTC.

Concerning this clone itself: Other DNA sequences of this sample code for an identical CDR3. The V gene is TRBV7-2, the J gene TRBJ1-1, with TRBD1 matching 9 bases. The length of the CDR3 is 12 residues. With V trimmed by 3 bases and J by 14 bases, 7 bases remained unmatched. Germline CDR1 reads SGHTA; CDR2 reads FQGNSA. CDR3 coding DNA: TGTGCCAGCAGCTTCACAGGGGGCAGAGCCTTCTTT. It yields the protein CASSFTGGRAFF.

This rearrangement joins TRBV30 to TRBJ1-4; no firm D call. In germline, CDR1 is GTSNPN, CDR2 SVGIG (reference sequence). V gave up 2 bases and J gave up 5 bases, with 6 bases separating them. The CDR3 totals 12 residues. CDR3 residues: CAWSSPNEKLFF. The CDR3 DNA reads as TGTGCCTGGAGTTCACCAAATGAAAAACTGTTTTTT.

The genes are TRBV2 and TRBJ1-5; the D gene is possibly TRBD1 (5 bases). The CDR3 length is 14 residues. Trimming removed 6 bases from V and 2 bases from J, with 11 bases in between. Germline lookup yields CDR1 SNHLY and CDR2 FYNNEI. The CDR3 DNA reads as TGTGCCAGCAGGGGACCTGGGGGCAATCAGCCCCAGCATTTT. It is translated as CASRGPGGNQPQHF.

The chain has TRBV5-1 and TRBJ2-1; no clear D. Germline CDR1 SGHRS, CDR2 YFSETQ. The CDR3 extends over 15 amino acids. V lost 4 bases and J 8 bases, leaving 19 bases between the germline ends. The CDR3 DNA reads TGCGCCAGCAGCCCATTCGGGCTCCCAACGGATGAGCAGTTCTTC. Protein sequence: CASSPFGLPTDEQFF.

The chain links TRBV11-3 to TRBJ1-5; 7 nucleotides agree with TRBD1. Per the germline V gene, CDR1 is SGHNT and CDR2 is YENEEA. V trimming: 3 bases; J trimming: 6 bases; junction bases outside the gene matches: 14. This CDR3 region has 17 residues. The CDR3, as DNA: TGTGCCAGCAGCTTTAGACGACAGGGATTTTTTGCTCAGCCCCAGCATTTT. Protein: CASSFRRQGFFAQPQHF. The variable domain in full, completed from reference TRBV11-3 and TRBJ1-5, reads EAGVVQSPRYKIIEKKQPVAFWCNPISGHNTLYWYLQNLGQGPELLIRYENEEAVDDSQLPKDRFSAERLKGVDSTLKIQPAELGDSAVYLCASSFRRQGFFAQPQHFGDGTRLSIL.

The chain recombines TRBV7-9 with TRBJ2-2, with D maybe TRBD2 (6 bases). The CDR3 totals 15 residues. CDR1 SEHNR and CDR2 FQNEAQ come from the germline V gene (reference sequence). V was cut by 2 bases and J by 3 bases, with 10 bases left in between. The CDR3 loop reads CASSLSVADTGELFF. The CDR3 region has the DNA TGTGCCAGCAGCTTATCGGTAGCGGACACCGGGGAGCTGTTTTTT.

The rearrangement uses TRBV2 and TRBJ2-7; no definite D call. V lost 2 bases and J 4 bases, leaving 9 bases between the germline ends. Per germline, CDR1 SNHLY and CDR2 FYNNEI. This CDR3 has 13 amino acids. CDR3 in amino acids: CASSEPFSYEQYF. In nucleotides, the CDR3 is TGTGCCAGCAGTGAACCTTTCTCGTACGAGCAGTACTTC.

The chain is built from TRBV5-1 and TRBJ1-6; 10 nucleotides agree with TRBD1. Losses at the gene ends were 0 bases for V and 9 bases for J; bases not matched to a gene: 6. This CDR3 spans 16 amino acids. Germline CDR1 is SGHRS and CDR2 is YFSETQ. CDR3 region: CASSLEGTGAGSPLHF. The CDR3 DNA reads TGCGCCAGCAGCTTGGAGGGGACAGGGGCTGGTTCACCCCTCCACTTT.

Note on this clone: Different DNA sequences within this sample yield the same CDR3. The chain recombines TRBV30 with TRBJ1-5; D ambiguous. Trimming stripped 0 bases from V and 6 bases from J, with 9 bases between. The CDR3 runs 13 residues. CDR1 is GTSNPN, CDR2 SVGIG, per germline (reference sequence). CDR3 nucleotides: TGTGCCTGGAGTGTACTTGGTGGTCAGCCCCAGCATTTT. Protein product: CAWSVLGGQPQHF.

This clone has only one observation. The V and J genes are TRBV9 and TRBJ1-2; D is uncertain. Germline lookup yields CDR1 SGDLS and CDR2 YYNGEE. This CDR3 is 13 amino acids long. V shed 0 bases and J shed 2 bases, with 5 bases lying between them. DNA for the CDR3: TGTGCCAGCAGCGTAGCACAGAACTATGGCTACACCTTC. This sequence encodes CASSVAQNYGYTF.

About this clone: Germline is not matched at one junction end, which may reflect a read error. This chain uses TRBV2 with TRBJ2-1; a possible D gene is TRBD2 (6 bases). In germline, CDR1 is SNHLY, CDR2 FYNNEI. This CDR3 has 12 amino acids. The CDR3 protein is CASSEWGVEAVF. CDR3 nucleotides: TGTGCCAGCAGTGAGTGGGGGGTTGAGGCGGTCTTC.

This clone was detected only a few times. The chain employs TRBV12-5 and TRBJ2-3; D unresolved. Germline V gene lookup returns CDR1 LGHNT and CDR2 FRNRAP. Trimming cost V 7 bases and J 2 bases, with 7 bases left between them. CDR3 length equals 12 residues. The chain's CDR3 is CASARNTDTQYF. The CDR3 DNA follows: TGTGCTAGTGCTAGGAACACAGATACGCAGTATTTT. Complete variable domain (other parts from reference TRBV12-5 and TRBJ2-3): DARVTQTPRHKVTEMGQEVTMRCQPILGHNTVFWYRQTMMQGLELLAYFRNRAPLDDSGMPKDRFSAEMPDATLATLKIQPSEPRDSAVYFCASARNTDTQYFGPGTRLTVL.

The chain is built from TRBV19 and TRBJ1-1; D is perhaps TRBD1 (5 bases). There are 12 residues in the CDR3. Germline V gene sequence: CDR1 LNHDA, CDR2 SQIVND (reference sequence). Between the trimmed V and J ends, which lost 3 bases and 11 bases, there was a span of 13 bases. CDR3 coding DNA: TGTGCCAGTAGTATTGCCCGACAGACGGCTTTCTTT. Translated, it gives CASSIARQTAFF.

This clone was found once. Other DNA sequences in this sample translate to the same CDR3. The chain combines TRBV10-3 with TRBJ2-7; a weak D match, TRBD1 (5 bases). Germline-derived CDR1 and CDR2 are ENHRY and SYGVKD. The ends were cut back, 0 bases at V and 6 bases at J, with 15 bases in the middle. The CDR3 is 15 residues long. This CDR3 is CAISESNQGRGEQYF. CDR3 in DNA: TGTGCCATCAGTGAGTCCAATCAGGGCCGTGGCGAGCAGTACTTC.

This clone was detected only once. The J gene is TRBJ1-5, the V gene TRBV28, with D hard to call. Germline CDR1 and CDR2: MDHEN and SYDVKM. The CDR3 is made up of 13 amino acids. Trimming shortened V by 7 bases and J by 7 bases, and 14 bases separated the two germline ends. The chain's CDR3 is CASTKGPYQPQHF. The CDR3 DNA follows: TGTGCCAGCACCAAAGGACCGTACCAGCCCCAGCATTTT.

CDR3 coding DNA: TGTGCCAGCAGCTTGAAAACGATAGAAGATACGCAGTATTTT. It yields the protein CASSLKTIEDTQYF. The rearrangement uses TRBV5-4 and TRBJ2-3; D remains unclear. Germline lookup yields CDR1 SGHNT and CDR2 YYREEE (reference sequence). The CDR3 runs to 14 residues. Deletions cut 1 base from V and 5 bases from J, with 11 bases between.

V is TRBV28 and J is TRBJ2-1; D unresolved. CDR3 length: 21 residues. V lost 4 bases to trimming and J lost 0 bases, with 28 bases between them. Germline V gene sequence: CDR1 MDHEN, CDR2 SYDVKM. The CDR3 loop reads CASSSRHQDRYKRSSYNEQFF. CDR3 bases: TGTGCCAGCAGTTCAAGACATCAGGACCGCTATAAGCGTAGCTCCTACAATGAGCAGTTCTTC.

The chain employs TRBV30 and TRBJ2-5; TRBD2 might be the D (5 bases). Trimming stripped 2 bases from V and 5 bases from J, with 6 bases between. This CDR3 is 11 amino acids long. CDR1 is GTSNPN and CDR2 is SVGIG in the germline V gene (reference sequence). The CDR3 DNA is TGTGCCTGGAGTCGGGATGAGACCCAGTACTTC. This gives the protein CAWSRDETQYF.